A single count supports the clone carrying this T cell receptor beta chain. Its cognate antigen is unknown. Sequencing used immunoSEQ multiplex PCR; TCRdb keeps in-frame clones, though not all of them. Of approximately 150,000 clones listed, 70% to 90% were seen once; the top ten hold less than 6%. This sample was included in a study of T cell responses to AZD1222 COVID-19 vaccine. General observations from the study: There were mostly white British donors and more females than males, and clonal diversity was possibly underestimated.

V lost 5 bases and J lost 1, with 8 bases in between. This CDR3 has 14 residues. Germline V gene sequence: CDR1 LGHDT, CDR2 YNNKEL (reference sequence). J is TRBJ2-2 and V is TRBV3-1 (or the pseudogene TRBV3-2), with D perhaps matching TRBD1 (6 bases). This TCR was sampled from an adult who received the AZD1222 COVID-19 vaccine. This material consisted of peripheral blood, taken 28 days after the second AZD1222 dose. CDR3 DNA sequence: TGTGCCAGCAGCGAGACAGGGAACACCGGGGAGCTGTTTTTT. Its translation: CASSETGNTGELFF.